The clone carrying this TCR beta chain was counted between two and nine times. TCR beta CDR3 region amplification was performed from RNA transcripts. The TCR CDR3 first-round RT-PCR relied on the HTBI primer set. MiXCR was run by TCRdb on the multiplex PCR reads, yielding one entry per CDR3 protein. This sample has nearly 600,000 distinct CDR3 sequences, with about 14% found just once. These data are taken from a study of T cells in Graves' hyperthyroidism and ophthalmopathy. The CDR3 is 14 amino acids. Germline lookup yields CDR1 ENHRY and CDR2 SYGVKD. Trimming removed 7 bases from V and 5 bases from J; junction bases left unmatched: 10.

The sequence was obtained from a woman under 30 with Graves' ophthalmopathy. The chain recombines TRBV10-3 with TRBJ2-5, with 7 bases aligning to TRBD1. Sequenced: blood. CDR3 DNA: TGTGCCATCACCTCGGACAGGTTGGGGGAGACCCAGTACTTC. Its protein product is CAITSDRLGETQYF.